Listed below are T cell receptor beta chains from one sample, sequenced in a study of blood T cell repertoires in COVID-19. The method was immunoSEQ multiplex PCR; TCRdb's version includes in-frame clones alone and lacks a portion of them. The sample lists some 300,000 clones, 70% to 90% occurring once. Specimen: peripheral blood. The source of these receptors is a man between 65 and 80 years old with acute or convalescent COVID-19. Each CDR3 is given with its conserved first and last residue. D genes are given only for firm matches. Size is stated for part of the rows, as once, few or many counts, or as a class when the clone is expanded.

abundance	j_gene	v_gene	d_gene	CDR3nt	CDR3aa
-	TRBJ2-1	TRBV9	-	TGTGCCAGCAGCCCCCGGAGCTCCTACAATGAGCAGTTCTTC	CASSPRSSYNEQFF
-	TRBJ1-1	TRBV2	TRBD1	TGTGCCAGCAGCGGGACAGCAATGAACACTGAAGCTTTCTTT	CASSGTAMNTEAFF
-	TRBJ1-6	TRBV3-1/TRBV3-2	-	TGTGCCAGCAGTCCGACTGATAATTCACCCCTCCACTTT	CASSPTDNSPLHF
-	TRBJ2-7	TRBV6-5	TRBD2	TGTGCCAGCAGTACCGGGACTAGCGGGGGGGGTGAGCAGTACTTC	CASSTGTSGGGEQYF
-	TRBJ1-1	TRBV5-1	TRBD1	TGCGCCAGCAGCTTGGTCGGCAGGGGGCAGACTGAAGCTTTCTTT	CASSLVGRGQTEAFF
-	TRBJ2-2	TRBV5-1	TRBD2	TGCGCCAGCAGCTTGGCCCCAGCGGGAGGCACCGGGGAGCTGTTTTTT	CASSLAPAGGTGELFF
-	TRBJ2-7	TRBV14	-	TGTGCCAGCAGCTGGAGCAGGGGACAATACGAGCAGTACTTC	CASSWSRGQYEQYF
once	TRBJ2-1	TRBV11-2	TRBD2	TGTGCCAGCAGCCTTGCGGGGGGCGCGGGGTACTACAATGAGCAGTTCTTC	CASSLAGGAGYYNEQFF
large	TRBJ2-5	TRBV7-6	-	TGTGCCAGCAGCTTAGACTACCGGGTTCAAGAGACCCAGTACTTC	CASSLDYRVQETQYF
once	TRBJ1-6	TRBV7-8	-	TGTGCCAGCAGCCCCGGACTTAATTCACCCCTCCACTTT	CASSPGLNSPLHF
-	TRBJ2-1	TRBV21-1	-	TGTGCCAGCAGCAAAGGTTCTAGCGACTCCGATTTCAATGAGCAGTTCTTC	CASSKGSSDSDFNEQFF
-	TRBJ2-7	TRBV4-3	-	TGCGCCAGCAGCCAAGGGTCCAGGTATAACTACGAGCAGTACTTC	CASSQGSRYNYEQYF
-	TRBJ2-7	TRBV5-1	-	TGCGCCAGCAGCCCTCCCAGGGGTTATGAGCAGTACTTC	CASSPPRGYEQYF
few	TRBJ2-7	TRBV13	-	TGTGCCAGCAGCCTAGATCTCAGGGACGAGCAGTACTTC	CASSLDLRDEQYF
once	TRBJ2-5	TRBV5-4	TRBD2	TGTGCCAGCTCACGAGGGATAGCGGGGGGACAAGAGACCCAGTACTTC	CASSRGIAGGQETQYF
-	TRBJ2-7	TRBV14	TRBD2	TGTGCCAGCAGCCAGGGACTAGCGTTCACCTACGAGCAGTACTTC	CASSQGLAFTYEQYF
-	TRBJ2-7	TRBV7-6	TRBD2	TGTGCCAGCAGCTCCTCAGGAGGTAGCGGGGGCCACTACGAGCAGTACTTC	CASSSSGGSGGHYEQYF
-	TRBJ1-4	TRBV7-8	-	TGTGCCAGCACCCCTTTGGGGGACACTCTTCATGGAGGAAAACTGTTTTTT	CASTPLGDTLHGGKLFF
once	TRBJ2-5	TRBV4-2	TRBD2	TGTGCCAGCAGCCCAGGGACTAGCGGCCAAGAGACCCAGTACTTC	CASSPGTSGQETQYF
-	TRBJ2-4	TRBV12-3/TRBV12-4	-	TGTGCCAGCACCCTCAACCGCGGAAACATTCAGTACTTC	CASTLNRGNIQYF
-	TRBJ1-1	TRBV4-1	TRBD1	TGCGCCAGCAGCCTTGGACAGGGGACTCCGAACACTGAAGCTTTCTTT	CASSLGQGTPNTEAFF
-	TRBJ2-5	TRBV7-2	-	TGTGCCAGCAGCTTAGGGGGTCAGGGGTCGGAGACCCAGTACTTC	CASSLGGQGSETQYF
-	TRBJ2-7	TRBV5-1	TRBD2	TGCGCCACCAAACCCAGCCCGGGACTAGCGGTCTACGAGCAGTACTTC	CATKPSPGLAVYEQYF
-	TRBJ1-1	TRBV2	-	TGTGCCAGCAGTGAAGGCGCAATGAACACTGAAGCTTTCTTT	CASSEGAMNTEAFF
-	TRBJ1-6	TRBV10-3	-	TGTGCCATCAGTGATGGTGAGGTTTCACCCCTCCACTTT	CAISDGEVSPLHF
-	TRBJ2-5	TRBV4-1	TRBD1	TGCGCCAGCAGCCACGGACAGGGGGCTGGCGAGACCCAGTACTTC	CASSHGQGAGETQYF
-	TRBJ1-1	TRBV28	-	TGTGCCAGCAGCCTTAGCTGGACTGAAGCTTTCTTT	CASSLSWTEAFF
few	TRBJ2-7	TRBV6-5	-	TGTGCCAGCAGTTACTCCTCAGGTCTCGAATCCTACGAGCAGTACTTC	CASSYSSGLESYEQYF
once	TRBJ1-1	TRBV11-2	-	TGTGCCAGCAGCTTAGGTCGGGGAAACACTGAAGCTTTCTTT	CASSLGRGNTEAFF
-	TRBJ1-5	TRBV24-1	TRBD1	TGTGCCACCAGTGATGCAGGGGGCTCTCCCAATCAGCCCCAGCATTTT	CATSDAGGSPNQPQHF
-	TRBJ2-1	TRBV5-4	-	TGTGCCAGCAGCCCTCGGGCGGGTCTATCATACAATGAGCAGTTCTTC	CASSPRAGLSYNEQFF
-	TRBJ1-5	TRBV6-5	-	TGTGCCAGCAGGCAGGGTATAAATCAGCCCCAGCATTTT	CASRQGINQPQHF
-	TRBJ2-3	TRBV9	TRBD2	TGTGCCAGCAGCGTAGCGCTAGCGGGGAACACAGATACGCAGTATTTT	CASSVALAGNTDTQYF
-	TRBJ2-3	TRBV5-1	TRBD1	TGCGCCAGCAGCATGACAGGGCGGCTCGGCACAGATACGCAGTATTTT	CASSMTGRLGTDTQYF
many	TRBJ2-5	TRBV27	-	TGTGCCAGCAGGCCTTCAGGACGGGGAGAGACCCAGTACTTC	CASRPSGRGETQYF
few	TRBJ1-1	TRBV6-6	-	TGTGCCAGCAACATGGGAGGGAACACTGAAGCTTTCTTT	CASNMGGNTEAFF
-	TRBJ2-1	TRBV5-6	TRBD2	TGTGCCAGCAGCTTGGGAGCGGGAGTAAGCAATGAGCAGTTCTTC	CASSLGAGVSNEQFF
-	TRBJ1-1	TRBV6-1	TRBD1	TGTGCCAGCAGTGAACAGGGGGGTCACACTGAAGCTTTCTTT	CASSEQGGHTEAFF
once	TRBJ1-6	TRBV13	-	TGTGCCAGCAGCTTACAGGTTCCCAATTCACCCCTCCACTTT	CASSLQVPNSPLHF
-	TRBJ1-6	TRBV4-1	TRBD1	TGCGCCAGCAGCCAAGGGGGACAGGTGAATTCACCCCTCCACTTT	CASSQGGQVNSPLHF
few	TRBJ1-4	TRBV9	-	TGTGCCAGCAGCGTAGACCCGGGACAAGGGCTTCTGTTTTTT	CASSVDPGQGLLFF
-	TRBJ1-5	TRBV28	TRBD1	TGTGCCAGCAGACCCGGGACAGGGGCCAAACAGCCCCAGCATTTT	CASRPGTGAKQPQHF